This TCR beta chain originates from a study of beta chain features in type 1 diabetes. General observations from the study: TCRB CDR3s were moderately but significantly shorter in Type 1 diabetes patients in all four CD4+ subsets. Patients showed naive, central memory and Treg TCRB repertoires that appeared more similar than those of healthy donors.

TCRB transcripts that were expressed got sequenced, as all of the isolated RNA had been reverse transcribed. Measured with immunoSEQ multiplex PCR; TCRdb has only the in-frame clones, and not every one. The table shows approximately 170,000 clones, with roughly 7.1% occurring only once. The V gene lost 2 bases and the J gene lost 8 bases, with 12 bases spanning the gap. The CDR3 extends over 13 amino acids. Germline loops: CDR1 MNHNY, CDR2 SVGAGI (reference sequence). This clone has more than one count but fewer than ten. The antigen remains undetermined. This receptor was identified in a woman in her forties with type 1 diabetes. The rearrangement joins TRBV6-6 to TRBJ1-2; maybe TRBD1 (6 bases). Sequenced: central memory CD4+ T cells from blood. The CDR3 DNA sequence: TGTGCCAGCAGTTACGTCCAAGGGGGAGGCTACACCTTC. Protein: CASSYVQGGGYTF.